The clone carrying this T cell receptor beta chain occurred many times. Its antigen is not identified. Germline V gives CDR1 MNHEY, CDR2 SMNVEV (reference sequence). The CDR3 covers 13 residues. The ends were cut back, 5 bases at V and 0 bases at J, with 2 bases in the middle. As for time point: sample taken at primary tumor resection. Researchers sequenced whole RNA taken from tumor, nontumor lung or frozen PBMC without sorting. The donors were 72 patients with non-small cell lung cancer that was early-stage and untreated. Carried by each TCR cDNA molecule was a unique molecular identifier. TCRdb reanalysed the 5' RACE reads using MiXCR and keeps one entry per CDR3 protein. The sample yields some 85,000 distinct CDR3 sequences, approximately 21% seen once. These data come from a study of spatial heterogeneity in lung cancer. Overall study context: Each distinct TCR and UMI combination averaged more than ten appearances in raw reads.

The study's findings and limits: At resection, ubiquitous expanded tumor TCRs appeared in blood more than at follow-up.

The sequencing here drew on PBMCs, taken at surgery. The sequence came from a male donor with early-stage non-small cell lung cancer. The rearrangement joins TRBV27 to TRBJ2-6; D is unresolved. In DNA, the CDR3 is TGTGCCAGCAGTCCCTCTGGGGCCAACGTCCTGACTTTC. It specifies CASSPSGANVLTF.